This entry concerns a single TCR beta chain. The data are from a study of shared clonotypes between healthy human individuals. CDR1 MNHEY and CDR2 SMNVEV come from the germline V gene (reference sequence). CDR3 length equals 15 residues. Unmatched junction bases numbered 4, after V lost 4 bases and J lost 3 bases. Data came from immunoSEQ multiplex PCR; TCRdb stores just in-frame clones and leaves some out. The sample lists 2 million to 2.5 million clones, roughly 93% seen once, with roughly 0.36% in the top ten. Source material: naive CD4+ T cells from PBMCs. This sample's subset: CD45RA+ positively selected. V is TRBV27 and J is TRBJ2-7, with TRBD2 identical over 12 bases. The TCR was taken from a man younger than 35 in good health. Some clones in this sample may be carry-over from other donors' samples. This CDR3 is CASSSATSGGYEQYF. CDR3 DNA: TGTGCCAGCAGTTCGGCGACTAGCGGGGGCTACGAGCAGTACTTC.